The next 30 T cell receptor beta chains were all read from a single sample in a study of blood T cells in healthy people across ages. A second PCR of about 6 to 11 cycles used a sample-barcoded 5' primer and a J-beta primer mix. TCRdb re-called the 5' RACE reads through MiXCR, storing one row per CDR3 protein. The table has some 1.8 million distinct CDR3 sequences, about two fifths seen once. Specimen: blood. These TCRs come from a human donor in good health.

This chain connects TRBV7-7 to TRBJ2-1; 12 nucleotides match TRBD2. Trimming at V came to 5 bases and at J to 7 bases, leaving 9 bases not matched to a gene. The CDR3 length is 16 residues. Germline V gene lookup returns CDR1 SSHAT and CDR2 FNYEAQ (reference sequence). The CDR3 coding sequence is TGTGCCAGCAGCAAGACGACTAGCGGGGGTCGGAATGAGCAGTTCTTC. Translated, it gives CASSKTTSGGRNEQFF.

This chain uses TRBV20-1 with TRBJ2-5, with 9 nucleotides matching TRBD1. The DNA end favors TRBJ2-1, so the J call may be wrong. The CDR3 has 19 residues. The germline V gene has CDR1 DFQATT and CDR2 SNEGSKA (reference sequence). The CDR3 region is CSARPLPGQGLASQETQFF. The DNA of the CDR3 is TGCAGTGCTAGACCCCTCCCGGGACAGGGTTTGGCCTCCCAAGAGACCCAGTTCTTC.

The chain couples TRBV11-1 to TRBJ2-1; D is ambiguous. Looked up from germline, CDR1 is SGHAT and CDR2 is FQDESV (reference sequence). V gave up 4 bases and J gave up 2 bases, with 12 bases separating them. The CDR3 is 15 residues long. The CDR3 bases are TGTGCCAGCAGCTCAGGCCCGGGCCCCTACAATGAGCAGTTCTTC. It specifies CASSSGPGPYNEQFF.

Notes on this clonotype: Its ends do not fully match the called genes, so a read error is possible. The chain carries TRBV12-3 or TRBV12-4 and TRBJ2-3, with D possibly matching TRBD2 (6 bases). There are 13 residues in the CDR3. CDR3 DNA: TGTGCCAGCAATTTAGCGGGCACAGATACGCAGTATTTT. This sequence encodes CASNLAGTDTQYF.

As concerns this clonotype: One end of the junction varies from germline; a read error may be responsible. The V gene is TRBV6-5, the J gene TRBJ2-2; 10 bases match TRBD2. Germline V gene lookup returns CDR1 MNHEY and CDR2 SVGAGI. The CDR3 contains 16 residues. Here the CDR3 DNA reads TGTGCCAGCACCGAAGGACTAGCGGTGAACACCGGGGAGCGGTTTTTT. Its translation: CASTEGLAVNTGERFF.

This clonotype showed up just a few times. CDR3 sequence (DNA): TGTGCCAGCAGCCGACTGGGACAGGGGATCTCCTACGAGCAGTACTTC. Its protein product is CASSRLGQGISYEQYF. V usage is TRBV3-1 and J usage is TRBJ2-7, with 10 nucleotides matching TRBD1. In germline, CDR1 is LGHDT, CDR2 YNNKEL (reference sequence). With 4 bases clipped from V and 0 bases from J, the junction kept 6 bases outside the gene matches. The CDR3 runs 16 residues.

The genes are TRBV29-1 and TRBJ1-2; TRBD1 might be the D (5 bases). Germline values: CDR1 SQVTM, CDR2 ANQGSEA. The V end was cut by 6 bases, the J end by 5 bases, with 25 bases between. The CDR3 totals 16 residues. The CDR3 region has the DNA TGCAGCGTCGGGACTGGGGGGACGGGGCGACCATATGGCTACACCTTC. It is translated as CSVGTGGTGRPYGYTF. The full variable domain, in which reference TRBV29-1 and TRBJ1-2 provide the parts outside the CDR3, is SAVISQKPSRDICQRGTSLTIQCQVDSQVTMMFWYRQQPGQSLTLIATANQGSEATYESGFVIDKFPISRPNLTFSTLTVSNMSPEDSSIYLCSVGTGGTGRPYGYTFGSGTRLTVV.

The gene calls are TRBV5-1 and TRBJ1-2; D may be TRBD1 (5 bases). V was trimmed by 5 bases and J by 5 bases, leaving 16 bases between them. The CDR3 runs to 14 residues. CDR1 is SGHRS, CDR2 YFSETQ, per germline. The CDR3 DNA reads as TGCGCCAGCAGACCAGACAGCGTGGGTTATGGCTACACCTTC. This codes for CASRPDSVGYGYTF.

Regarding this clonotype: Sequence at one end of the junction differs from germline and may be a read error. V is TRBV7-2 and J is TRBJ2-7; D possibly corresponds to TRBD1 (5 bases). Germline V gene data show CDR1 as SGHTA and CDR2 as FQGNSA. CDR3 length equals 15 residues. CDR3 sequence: CASSPYRYSSYDQYF. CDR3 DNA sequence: TGTGCCAGCAGCCCGTACAGGTATAGCTCCTACGACCAGTACTTC.

The CDR3: CASSRERQGYGYTF. The CDR3 DNA is TGCGCCAGCAGCCGAGAACGCCAGGGCTATGGCTACACCTTC. The chain carries TRBV4-3 and TRBJ1-2; possibly TRBD1 for D (5 bases). The CDR3 extends over 14 amino acids. Germline loops: CDR1 LGHNA, CDR2 YSLEER. Trimming cost V 4 bases and J 4 bases, with 13 bases left between them.

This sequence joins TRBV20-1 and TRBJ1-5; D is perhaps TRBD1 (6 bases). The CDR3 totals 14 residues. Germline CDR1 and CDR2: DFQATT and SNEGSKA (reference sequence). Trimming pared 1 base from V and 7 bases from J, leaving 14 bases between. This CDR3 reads CSARGGGAGQPQHF. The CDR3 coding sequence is TGCAGTGCTAGAGGGGGGGGCGCGGGGCAGCCCCAGCATTTT.

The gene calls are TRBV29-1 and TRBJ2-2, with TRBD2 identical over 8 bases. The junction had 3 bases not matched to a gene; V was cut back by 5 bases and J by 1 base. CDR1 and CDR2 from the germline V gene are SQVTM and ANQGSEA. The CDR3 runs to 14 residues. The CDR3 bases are TGCAGCGTTCGCGGGGGGCAGAACACCGGGGAGCTGTTTTTT. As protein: CSVRGGQNTGELFF.

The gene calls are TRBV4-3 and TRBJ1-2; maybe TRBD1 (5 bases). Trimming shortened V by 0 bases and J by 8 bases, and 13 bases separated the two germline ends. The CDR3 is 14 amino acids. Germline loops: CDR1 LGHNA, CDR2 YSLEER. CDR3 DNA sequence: TGCGCCAGCAGCCAAGATCGGGGGATCTGGGGCTACACCTTC. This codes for CASSQDRGIWGYTF.

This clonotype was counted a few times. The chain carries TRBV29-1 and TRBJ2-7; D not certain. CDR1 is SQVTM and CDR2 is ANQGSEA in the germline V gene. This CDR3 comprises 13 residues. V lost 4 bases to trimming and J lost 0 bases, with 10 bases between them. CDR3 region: CSVGGRRSYEQYF. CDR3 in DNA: TGCAGCGTTGGAGGCAGGCGCTCCTACGAGCAGTACTTC.

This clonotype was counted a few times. The CDR3 DNA follows: TGTGCCAGCAGCTCCGGGACAGGGGCGCATGATGGCTACACCTTC. Translating it yields CASSSGTGAHDGYTF. The genes are TRBV7-3 and TRBJ1-2; 10 bases are a match to TRBD1. Germline assignment: CDR1 SGHTA and CDR2 FQGTGA. Trimming at V came to 4 bases and at J to 6 bases, leaving 8 bases not matched to a gene. CDR3 length: 15 residues.

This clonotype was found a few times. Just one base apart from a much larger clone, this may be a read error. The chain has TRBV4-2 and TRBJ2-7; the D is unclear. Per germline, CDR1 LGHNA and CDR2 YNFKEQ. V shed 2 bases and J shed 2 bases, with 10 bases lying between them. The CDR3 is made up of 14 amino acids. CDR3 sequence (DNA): TGTGCCAGCAGCCAACCGATAGAGACCTACGAGCAGTACTTC. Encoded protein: CASSQPIETYEQYF.

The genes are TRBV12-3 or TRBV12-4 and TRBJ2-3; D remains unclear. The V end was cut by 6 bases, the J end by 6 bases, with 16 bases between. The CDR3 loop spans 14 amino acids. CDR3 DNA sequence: TGTGCCAGCAGGTGGAGTAGCACGAGTGATACGCAGTATTTT. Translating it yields CASRWSSTSDTQYF.

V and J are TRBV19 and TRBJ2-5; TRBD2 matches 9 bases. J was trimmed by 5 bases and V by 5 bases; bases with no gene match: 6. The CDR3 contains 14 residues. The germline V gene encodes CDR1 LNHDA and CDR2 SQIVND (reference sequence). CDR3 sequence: CASSGGGARETQYF. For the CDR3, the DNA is TGTGCCAGTAGTGGCGGGGGGGCTCGGGAGACCCAGTACTTC.

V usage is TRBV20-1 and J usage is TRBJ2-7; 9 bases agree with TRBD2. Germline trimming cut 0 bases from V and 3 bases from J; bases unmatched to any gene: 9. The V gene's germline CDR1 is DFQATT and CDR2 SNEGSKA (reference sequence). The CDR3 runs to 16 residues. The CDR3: CSARDSGGTSFYEQYF. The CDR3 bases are TGCAGTGCTAGAGACTCCGGCGGGACTAGCTTCTACGAGCAGTACTTC.

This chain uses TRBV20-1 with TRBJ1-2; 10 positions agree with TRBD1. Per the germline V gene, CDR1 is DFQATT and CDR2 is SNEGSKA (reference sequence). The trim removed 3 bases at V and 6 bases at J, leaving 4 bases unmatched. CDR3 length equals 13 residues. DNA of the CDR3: TGCAGTGCTAGGACAGGGGGCAATAATGGCTACACCTTC. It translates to CSARTGGNNGYTF.

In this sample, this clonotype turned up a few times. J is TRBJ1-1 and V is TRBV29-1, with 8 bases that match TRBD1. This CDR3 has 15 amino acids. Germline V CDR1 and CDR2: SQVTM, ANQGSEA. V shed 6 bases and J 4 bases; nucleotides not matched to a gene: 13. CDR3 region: CSVAQGASGGTEAFF. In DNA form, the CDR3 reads TGCAGCGTCGCCCAGGGGGCTAGTGGTGGCACTGAAGCTTTCTTT.

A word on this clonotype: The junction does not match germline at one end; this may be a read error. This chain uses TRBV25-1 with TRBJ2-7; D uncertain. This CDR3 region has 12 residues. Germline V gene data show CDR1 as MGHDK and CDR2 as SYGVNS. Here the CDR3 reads CASSPFSYERYF. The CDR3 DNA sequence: TGTGCCAGCAGCCCGTTCTCCTACGAGCGGTACTTC.

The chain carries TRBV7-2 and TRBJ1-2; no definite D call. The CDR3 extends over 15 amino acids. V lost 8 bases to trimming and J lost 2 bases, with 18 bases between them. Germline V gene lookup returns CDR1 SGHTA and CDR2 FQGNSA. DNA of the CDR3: TGTGCCAGCGCTGATCGGGCAGGTGTAAACTATGGCTACACCTTC. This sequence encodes CASADRAGVNYGYTF.

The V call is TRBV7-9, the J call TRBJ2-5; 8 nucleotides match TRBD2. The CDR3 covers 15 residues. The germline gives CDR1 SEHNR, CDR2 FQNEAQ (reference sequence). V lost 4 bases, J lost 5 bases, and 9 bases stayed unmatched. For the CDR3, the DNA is TGTGCCAGCAGCTCCGGTTGGACTAGCTCTGAGACCCAGTACTTC. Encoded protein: CASSSGWTSSETQYF.

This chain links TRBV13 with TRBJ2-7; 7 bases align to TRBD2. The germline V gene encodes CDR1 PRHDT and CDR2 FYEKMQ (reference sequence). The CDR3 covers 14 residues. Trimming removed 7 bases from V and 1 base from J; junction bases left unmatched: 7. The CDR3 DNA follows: TGTGCCAGCACCAAACGGGAGGAATCCTACGAGCAGTACTTC. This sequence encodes CASTKREESYEQYF.

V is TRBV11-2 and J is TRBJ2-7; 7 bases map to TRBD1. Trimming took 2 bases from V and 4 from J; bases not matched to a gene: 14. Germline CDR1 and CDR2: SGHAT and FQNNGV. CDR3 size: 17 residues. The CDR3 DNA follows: TGTGCCAGCAGCTTAACCGTGCCGAGACAGGGAGTTTACGAGCAGTACTTC. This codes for CASSLTVPRQGVYEQYF.

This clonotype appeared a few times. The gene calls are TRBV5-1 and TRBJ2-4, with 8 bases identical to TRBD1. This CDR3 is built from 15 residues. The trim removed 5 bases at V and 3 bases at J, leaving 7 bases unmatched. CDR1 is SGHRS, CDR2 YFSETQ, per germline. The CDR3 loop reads CASRDLQGGKNIQYF. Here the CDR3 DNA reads TGCGCCAGCAGGGACCTACAGGGGGGCAAAAACATTCAGTACTTC.

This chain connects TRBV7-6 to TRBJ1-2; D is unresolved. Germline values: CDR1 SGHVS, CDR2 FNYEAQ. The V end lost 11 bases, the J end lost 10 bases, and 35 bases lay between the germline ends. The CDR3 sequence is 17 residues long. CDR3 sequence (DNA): TGTGCCGGCATGCCCCTTGTGGAGTTAGCTCCCCTGAATGACTACACCTTC. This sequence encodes CAGMPLVELAPLNDYTF.

This CDR3 reads CASSFVPGQSVTYEQYF. The CDR3 DNA sequence: TGTGCCAGCAGTTTTGTACCGGGACAGAGCGTTACCTACGAGCAGTACTTC. The chain combines TRBV12-3 or TRBV12-4 with TRBJ2-7; 7 nucleotides align to TRBD1. The CDR3 loop spans 17 amino acids. The V and J ends lost 3 bases and 2 bases, in that order; junction bases with no gene match: 13.

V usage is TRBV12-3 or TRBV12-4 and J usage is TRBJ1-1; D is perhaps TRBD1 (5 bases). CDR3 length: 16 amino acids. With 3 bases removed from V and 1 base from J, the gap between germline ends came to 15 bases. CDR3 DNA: TGTGCCAGCAGTTTGACGGGGTGGAGGGGGAACACTGAAGCTTTCTTT. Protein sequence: CASSLTGWRGNTEAFF.